Listed here are 3 T cell receptor beta chains from one sample, sequenced in a study of cytomegalovirus exposure and HLA in healthy donors. Both 60 Vbeta primers and 13 Jbeta primers went into the PCR. Repertoires were generated with immunoSEQ multiplex PCR, while TCRdb's copy carries only in-frame clones and drops some. This sample yields 90,000 to 130,000 clones, of which more than 75% are seen a single time; approximately 1.8% belongs to the top ten. Material for sequencing was PBMCs. These receptors were collected from a man aged 40-55 years in good health and CMV-seronegative.

The rearrangement uses TRBV5-4 and TRBJ2-5; TRBD1 matches 7 bases. Germline CDR1 reads SGHNT; CDR2 reads YYREEE (reference sequence). V gave up 2 bases and J gave up 1 base; unmatched junction bases: 5. The CDR3 is 15 residues long. This CDR3 reads CASSLRTGPQETQYF. The DNA for the CDR3 is TGTGCCAGCAGCTTACGGACAGGACCCCAAGAGACCCAGTACTTC.

The genes are TRBV28 and TRBJ1-6; 8 nucleotides align to TRBD1. CDR3 size: 14 residues. J lost 5 bases, V lost 4 bases, and 1 base had no gene match. Germline lookup yields CDR1 MDHEN and CDR2 SYDVKM. The CDR3 coding sequence is TGTGCCAGCAGTTCAGGGGGCAATAATTCACCCCTCCACTTT. Protein sequence: CASSSGGNNSPLHF.

This clone has only one observation. The chain couples TRBV28 to TRBJ1-5, with TRBD1 identical over 7 bases. V lost 6 bases, J lost 7 bases, and 3 bases stayed unmatched. The CDR3 totals 12 residues. The germline gives CDR1 MDHEN, CDR2 SYDVKM. The CDR3 sequence: CASRQGFQPQHF. The CDR3 DNA follows: TGTGCCAGCAGACAGGGGTTCCAGCCCCAGCATTTT. The entire variable domain, with the rest obtained from reference TRBV28 and TRBJ1-5, is as follows: DVKVTQSSRYLVKRTGEKVFLECVQDMDHENMFWYRQDPGLGLRLIYFSYDVKMKEKGDIPEGYSVSREKKERFSLILESASTNQTSMYLCASRQGFQPQHFGDGTRLSIL.